This T cell receptor (beta chain) is drawn from a study of regulatory T cells in long-lasting Graves disease. Whole-study findings and limits: Small sample size may have lowered accuracy.

Stated time point: newly diagnosed GD, antithyroid drugs for less than 3 months. With RNA extracted from PBMCs as input, the TCR library was made. This clonotype was seen repeatedly, ten times or more. Its specificity is not known. The CDR3 sequence is 16 residues long. V lost 6 bases to trimming and J lost 2 bases; unmatched junction nucleotides: 9. Germline-derived CDR1 and CDR2 are MNHNS and SASEGT. Arm-PCR of CDR3 regions and iRepertoire HTBI primers were the basis on which TCR beta libraries were built. TCRdb called the multiplex PCR reads again in MiXCR, with one record for every CDR3 protein. This table holds fewer than 400,000 distinct CDR3 sequences, more than 15% found once.

V is TRBV6-1 and J is TRBJ1-5; 8 bases match TRBD1. The clonotype comes from a female donor with Graves disease. This material consisted of peripheral blood mononuclear cells (PBMCs), taken at new diagnosis, from a patient treated with antithyroid drugs. The CDR3 DNA reads as TGTGCCAGCAGCGACACAGGGGGGATAGGCAATCAGCCCCAGCATTTT. It specifies CASSDTGGIGNQPQHF.